This T cell receptor (beta chain) was identified in a study of blood T cell repertoires in COVID-19. In the study overall: Some COVID-19 samples were acute and others convalescent; all came from the United States, Italy and Spain. PBMCs, B-cell-depleted T cells, or T cells were the source of the cDNA or gDNA that made up the material.

Seattle researchers signed up patients amid active infection and tracked them longitudinally. Trimming removed 2 bases at V and 2 bases at J, with 8 bases between. Germline-derived CDR1 and CDR2 are WNHNN and SYGVQD (reference sequence). The CDR3 extends over 14 amino acids. Per the authors' pipeline: Quantification of nucleated cells was approximated via reference gene primer amplification. Generated by immunoSEQ multiplex PCR, the TCRdb table keeps only in-frame clones and is missing some. V and J calls and clone size come straight from that table; D and trimming were deduced from the DNA. Of 290,000 or so clones listed, roughly 92% are singletons.

The source material was peripheral blood. The chain has TRBV10-1 and TRBJ2-3; D is ambiguous. The TCR originated in a woman aged 25 to 45 with COVID-19, enrolled during active disease. This CDR3 is CASSESLFTDTQYF. As DNA, the CDR3 is TGCGCCAGCAGTGAGAGCCTATTCACAGATACGCAGTATTTT.